The 20 T cell receptor beta chains presented below share a single source sample, sequenced in a study of cytomegalovirus exposure and HLA in healthy donors. The study ran its PCR with 60 Vbeta and 13 Jbeta primers. Sequenced by immunoSEQ multiplex PCR; TCRdb stores in-frame clones only, minus some. The sample has some 120,000 clones; approximately 81% are singletons. Sequenced input: PBMCs. The receptors derive from a woman under 30 in good health and CMV-seropositive.

The rearrangement joins TRBV6-6 to TRBJ1-5; 8 nucleotides match TRBD1. V was clipped by 10 bases and J by 0 bases; unmatched bases: 11. Germline lookup yields CDR1 MNHNY and CDR2 SVGAGI (reference sequence). This CDR3 is built from 16 residues. The CDR3 DNA follows: TGTGCCATTTCGACAGGGGAGGGATATAGCAATCAGCCCCAGCATTTT. Protein sequence: CAISTGEGYSNQPQHF.

The V call is TRBV21-1, the J call TRBJ2-7; TRBD1 reflects the table's D call only, with no check against the DNA. TRBV21-1 is given as a pseudogene. The CDR3 is 18 residues long. The CDR3 nucleotides are TGTGCCAGCAGCAAACCGGGGCACAGGACAGGTCTTTACGAGCGGCAGTACTTC. Its protein product is CASSKPGHRTGLYERQYF.

This rearrangement joins TRBV19 to TRBJ1-2; no clear D. The V gene lost 1 base and the J gene lost 3 bases, with 12 bases spanning the gap. The CDR3 has 15 amino acids. CDR1 and CDR2 (germline): LNHDA, SQIVND (reference sequence). This CDR3 reads CASSIAAGNYYGYTF. The CDR3 DNA sequence: TGTGCCAGTAGTATAGCCGCAGGAAATTACTATGGCTACACCTTC.

This clone was picked up one time. CDR3 in DNA: TGTGCCAGCAGCTTACAGGGTGCTGTGTACGAGCAGTACTTC. Encoded protein: CASSLQGAVYEQYF. The J gene is TRBJ2-7, the V gene TRBV7-8; TRBD1 is a possible D gene (5 bases). CDR3 length: 14 amino acids. The germline V gene has CDR1 SGHVS and CDR2 FQNEAQ. The germline V and J ends were trimmed by 2 bases and 4 bases, with 12 bases remaining between them.

The V gene is TRBV7-8, the J gene TRBJ2-3, with 8 bases that match TRBD1. The CDR3 runs 16 residues. Germline CDR1 and CDR2: SGHVS and FQNEAQ. J gave up 3 bases and V 4 bases, and 9 bases lay outside the gene matches. As DNA, the CDR3 is TGTGCCAGCAGCTGGCCGGGACAGGCTATGACAGATACGCAGTATTTT. Translation: CASSWPGQAMTDTQYF.

This clone was seen a few times. The chain employs TRBV6-5 and TRBJ2-5, with D tentatively TRBD2 (5 bases). The end of the DNA aligns better with TRBJ2-7, so the J call may be wrong. This CDR3 region has 14 residues. In germline, CDR1 is MNHEY, CDR2 SVGAGI. CDR3 sequence: CASSYSGASYEQYF. In DNA, the CDR3 is TGTGCCAGCAGTTACAGCGGAGCCTCCTACGAGCAGTACTTC.

The chain has TRBV5-6 and TRBJ2-5, with D possibly TRBD1 on 5 matching bases. CDR3 length equals 15 residues. Deletions cut 1 base from V and 1 base from J, with 11 bases between. Germline loops: CDR1 SGHDT, CDR2 YYEEEE. This CDR3 is CASSLYTRAQETQYF. Here the CDR3 DNA reads TGTGCCAGCAGCTTGTATACCAGGGCCCAAGAGACCCAGTACTTC.

The chain couples TRBV7-2 to TRBJ1-2, with TRBD1 as a possible D gene (5 bases). V shed 11 bases and J shed 0 bases, with 22 bases lying between them. CDR1 is SGHTA and CDR2 is FQGNSA in the germline V gene. The CDR3 is 16 residues long. The CDR3 coding sequence is TGTGCCCGGGGGGAGGAGGGAGGGGTCCCTAACTATGGCTACACCTTC. Translated, it gives CARGEEGGVPNYGYTF.

The V call is TRBV28, the J call TRBJ1-2; tentatively, D is TRBD1 (5 bases). The V and J ends lost 8 bases and 2 bases respectively, with 18 bases between them. The CDR3 covers 15 residues. Germline V gene data show CDR1 as MDHEN and CDR2 as SYDVKM. CDR3 in amino acids: CASWTRPGYNYGYTF. The CDR3, as DNA: TGTGCCAGCTGGACACGTCCAGGGTACAACTATGGCTACACCTTC.

V usage is TRBV11-1 and J usage is TRBJ1-2; D is uncertain. Germline CDR1 SGHAT, CDR2 FQDESV (reference sequence). The CDR3 is 13 residues long. The germline V and J ends were trimmed by 6 bases and 2 bases, with 10 bases remaining between them. This chain's CDR3 is CASSFSGNYGYTF. CDR3 DNA: TGTGCCAGCAGTTTTAGCGGCAACTATGGCTACACCTTC.

This clone was observed a few times. The rearrangement links TRBV2 to TRBJ2-4; 8 nucleotides line up with TRBD1. Losses at the gene ends were 1 base for V and 0 bases for J; bases not matched to a gene: 8. The V gene's germline CDR1 is SNHLY and CDR2 FYNNEI. The CDR3 length is 18 residues. The CDR3 sequence: CASSEEHRGSLAKNIQYF. The CDR3 bases are TGTGCCAGCAGTGAAGAACACAGGGGGAGTCTAGCCAAAAACATTCAGTACTTC.

This clone has a single count. The J gene is TRBJ2-7, the V gene TRBV11-2; possibly TRBD2 for D (5 bases). This CDR3 has 16 amino acids. V gave up 2 bases and J gave up 4 bases, with 18 bases separating them. Germline CDR1 reads SGHAT; CDR2 reads FQNNGV. Here the CDR3 DNA reads TGTGCCAGCAGCTTATCCGGACTTACCCTAACTTACGAGCAGTACTTC. Residues: CASSLSGLTLTYEQYF.

The J gene is TRBJ2-6, the V gene TRBV18; TRBD1 agrees at 7 bases. V dropped 0 bases and J dropped 2; count of bases not matched to a gene: 1. The CDR3 runs to 16 residues. The germline CDR1 and CDR2 sequences are KGHSH and LQKENI. This CDR3 reads CASSPPDRAGANVLTF. CDR3 bases: TGTGCCAGCTCACCACCTGACAGGGCTGGGGCCAACGTCCTGACTTTC. Drawing the rest from reference TRBV18 and TRBJ2-6, the complete variable domain is NAGVMQNPRHLVRRRGQEARLRCSPMKGHSHVYWYRQLPEEGLKFMVYLQKENIIDESGMPKERFSAEFPKEGPSILRIQQVVRGDSAAYFCASSPPDRAGANVLTFGAGSRLTVL.

The chain couples TRBV5-4 to TRBJ2-5; 14 positions agree with TRBD2. This CDR3 spans 15 amino acids. CDR1 and CDR2 from the germline V gene are SGHNT and YYREEE (reference sequence). V shed 9 bases and J 5 bases; nucleotides not matched to a gene: 9. This CDR3 is CATQGTSGSRETQYF. In DNA, the CDR3 is TGTGCCACCCAGGGGACTAGCGGGAGTCGGGAGACCCAGTACTTC.

This clone appeared a single time. A junction boundary mismatches the germline segment, possibly from a read error. The chain joins TRBV6-1 to TRBJ2-7; 11 bases agree with TRBD2. CDR3 length: 13 amino acids. CDR1 is MNHNS and CDR2 is SASEGT in the germline V gene. Written as DNA, the CDR3 is TGTGCCAGCAGCCGGACTAGCGGGTACGGGCAGTACTTC. Translated: CASSRTSGYGQYF.

This chain connects TRBV7-8 to TRBJ2-5; 12 positions match TRBD2. The ends lost 0 bases at V and 3 bases at J; junction bases unmatched: 8. This CDR3 region has 18 residues. Germline values: CDR1 SGHVS, CDR2 FQNEAQ. Here the CDR3 DNA reads TGTGCCAGCAGCTTAGCAAGGCTAGCGGGAGGGAAGAAAGAGACCCAGTACTTC. Translating it yields CASSLARLAGGKKETQYF.

The CDR3 protein is CASSYPTGGDYEQYF. In DNA form, the CDR3 reads TGTGCCAGCAGTTACCCCACCGGGGGGGACTACGAGCAGTACTTC. The V and J genes are TRBV6-6 and TRBJ2-7; 8 nucleotides line up with TRBD2. After removal of 2 bases from V and 3 bases from J, the junction contained 6 bases not matched to a gene. Germline lookup yields CDR1 MNHNY and CDR2 SVGAGI (reference sequence). This CDR3 is 15 amino acids long.

This clone was detected a few times. This CDR3 reads CASSSGLAPYNEQFF. Here the CDR3 DNA reads TGTGCCAGCAGCTCGGGACTAGCGCCTTACAATGAGCAGTTCTTC. The chain uses TRBV7-6 and TRBJ2-1, with TRBD2 matching 10 bases. V lost 4 bases and J lost 4; bases outside the gene matches: 4. CDR1 is SGHVS, CDR2 FNYEAQ, per germline. The CDR3 extends over 15 amino acids.

The chain has TRBV25-1 and TRBJ1-2; no definite D call. With 1 base removed from V and 4 bases from J, the gap between germline ends came to 7 bases. The germline gives CDR1 MGHDK, CDR2 SYGVNS. This CDR3 comprises 13 residues. The CDR3 protein is CASSELDIYGYTF. DNA of the CDR3: TGTGCCAGCAGTGAATTAGACATCTATGGCTACACCTTC.

The rearrangement uses TRBV4-1 and TRBJ2-7; D remains ambiguous. Per germline, CDR1 MGHRA and CDR2 YSYEKL. The CDR3 has 13 amino acids. V lost 0 bases, J lost 2 bases, and 5 bases lay in between. CDR3 nucleotides: TGCGCCAGCAGCCAAGATCGCGCCTACGAGCAGTACTTC. Protein product: CASSQDRAYEQYF.